Listed here is a single T cell receptor beta chain. The antigen remains unidentified. With the Oncomine TCR Beta short-read assay, DNA from cultured CD4+ T cells was sequenced. One entry per CDR3 protein results from TCRdb running MiXCR on the PCR reads. Of around 10,000 distinct CDR3 sequences in the sample, less than 35% were seen once. Indicated treatment: approximately 9-day PBMC culture with coronavirus spike peptide pools or control peptides (ViraFEST assay). With peptide pools, ViraFEST first expanded antigen-specific T cells and afterwards sequenced their TCRs. This specimen comes from a study of vaccination and CD4 T cells after COVID-19. Whole-study context: There were six male and four female convalescents, and two of them were Hispanic. The post-COVID sampling time was a median roughly 100 days after diagnosis, ranging from 35 to 161. Findings and caveats of the study: Spike mono-reactive clones accounted for 304 of the 307 vaccine-specific clones found in convalescent patients.

The CDR3 is made up of 14 amino acids. Trimming at V came to 5 bases and at J to 6 bases, leaving 6 bases not matched to a gene. CDR1 and CDR2 (germline): SGHTA, FQGNSA. The clonotype was recovered from a human donor with COVID-19. J is TRBJ2-5 and V is TRBV7-2; TRBD1 matches 10 bases. The sequenced material came from cultured CD4+ T cells from blood. CDR3: CASSAGQGMKTQYF. The CDR3 nucleotides are TGTGCCAGCAGCGCGGGACAGGGGATGAAGACCCAGTACTTC.